This is a list of T cell receptor beta chains from one sample in a study of T cell changes during pregnancy in multiple sclerosis. This table comes from immunoSEQ multiplex PCR, and its TCRdb copy is limited to in-frame clones, with some not included. The sample includes tens of thousands of clones, 91% of them seen just once. This sample comprised peripheral blood, obtained in the third trimester of pregnancy. These receptors came from a female donor in good health, enrolled as a control in a pregnancy study. Each CDR3 is given with its conserved first and last residue. The size of a clone is reported for some rows only, either as once, few or many, or as a class for expanded clones.

clone size	J gene	V gene	CDR3 protein
-	TRBJ2-3	TRBV27	CASSFGGIRAQYF
-	TRBJ2-4	TRBV6-1	CASMTGENIQYF
-	TRBJ2-5	TRBV7-9	CASSLKTGGIGETQYF
-	TRBJ1-5	TRBV19	CASSQIQGTVSSQHF
-	TRBJ1-1	TRBV6-5	CASSRPAGLNTEAFF
-	TRBJ2-5	TRBV9	CASSAGSVEETQYF
-	TRBJ2-7	TRBV28	CASSSGRPYEQYF
-	TRBJ2-7	TRBV15	CATTKREGSSSYEQYF
-	TRBJ2-3	TRBV5-5	CASSLDGSSTDTQYF
-	TRBJ2-7	TRBV7-9	CASSTLQYEQYF
-	TRBJ1-2	TRBV7-3	CASSLAGGATGGNYGYTF
-	TRBJ2-5	TRBV9	CASSVDTQETQYF
-	TRBJ2-3	TRBV7-9	CASSLGLAGANTDTQYF
once	TRBJ2-7	TRBV27	CASSQTGGSIRYEQYF
-	TRBJ1-2	TRBV6-1	CASSGQENYGYTF
-	TRBJ2-7	TRBV23-1	CASRLPTPTPYYEQYF
-	TRBJ1-2	TRBV11-2	CASSRTGGENYGYTF
few	TRBJ1-1	TRBV6-1	CASSELVTAEAFF
-	TRBJ2-1	TRBV9	CASSVDLDNEQFF
once	TRBJ2-7	TRBV4-1	CASSQDQGRDEQYF
once	TRBJ1-5	TRBV5-3	CARSRPLGQGNQPQHF
few	TRBJ1-1	TRBV4-2	CASSPDYGENTEAFF
once	TRBJ2-5	TRBV14	CASSSHAGRETQYF
-	TRBJ2-7	TRBV21-1	CASSNPRMPGIHEQYF
-	TRBJ1-1	TRBV6-5	CASSGGLAPNTEAFF
-	TRBJ1-6	TRBV27	CASSPISGDSPLHF
-	TRBJ1-5	TRBV30	CAWSVQSGFNQPQHF
-	TRBJ2-3	TRBV27	CASSFSGQSTDTQYF
few	TRBJ1-4	TRBV11-1	CASSSMNEKLFF
-	TRBJ1-4	TRBV2	CASRRQVNEKLFF
once	TRBJ2-7	TRBV7-9	CASSFSPGRGTYEQYF
few	TRBJ1-1	TRBV7-9	CASSLVDTTEAFF
-	TRBJ1-2	TRBV12-5	CASGPTEVGYTF
-	TRBJ2-5	TRBV18	CASSRSLAGTETQYF
-	TRBJ1-1	TRBV5-6	CASRVGGLSTEAFF
-	TRBJ1-3	TRBV5-1	CASSLASTGSSGNTIYF
-	TRBJ2-1	TRBV7-9	CASSLVAGIGEQFF
-	TRBJ2-1	TRBV2	CASSGTSGYNEQFF
-	TRBJ1-6	TRBV19	CAAGQGGSPLHF
-	TRBJ1-1	TRBV6-1	CASTLGQGLYTEAFF
-	TRBJ2-7	TRBV30	CAWSSGGAYEQYF
-	TRBJ2-1	TRBV2	CASRPWLVGGTGDEQFF
-	-	TRBV30	CAWSGLAGGSSYEQYF
-	TRBJ1-5	TRBV5-1	CASSFGLNSNQPQHF
-	TRBJ1-1	TRBV7-2	CASSLAPGQGTSKAFF
-	TRBJ1-2	TRBV27	CASSWARGFYGYTF
-	TRBJ2-7	TRBV7-2	CASSLGRGLVYEQYF
-	TRBJ2-2	TRBV19	CASRGASTGELFF
-	TRBJ2-1	TRBV25-1	CASRSGQLYNEQFF
-	TRBJ2-7	TRBV4-1	CASSQGPSGAYEQYF
-	TRBJ2-7	TRBV5-1	CASTGTGGVEQYF
-	TRBJ1-1	TRBV9	CASSGAGVEAFF
-	TRBJ2-1	TRBV7-8	CASSRTGGDSYNEQFF